This T cell receptor (beta chain) was sequenced for a study of T cells expressing NK-cell markers. TCRdb re-called the 5' RACE reads and gives one entry per CDR3 protein, without DNA. This repertoire includes roughly 150,000 distinct CDR3 sequences. The CDR3 length is 17 residues. CDR1 DFQATT and CDR2 SNEGSKA come from the germline V gene (reference sequence). What was sequenced was blood T cells: a sorted CD56 or NKG2C T cell subset, CD4+ or CD8+ T cells, or bulk PBMC T cells (not recorded which). The gene calls are TRBV20-1 and TRBJ2-2; with no DNA, the TCRdb D assignment of TRBD1 cannot be verified. The TCR was taken from a man aged 18-70 years in good health. CDR3 region: CSAPGRDREKNTGELFF.